This record looks at one T cell receptor (beta chain) sequence and its context. Antigen specificity is unknown. The sample comes from a study of blood T cells in healthy people across ages. Study conclusions and caveats: While age rose, TCR beta diversity per million T cells dropped in a roughly linear way.

Primers used in a second PCR of about 6 to 11 cycles were a sample-barcoded 5' primer and a J-beta primer mix. TCRdb used MiXCR to reprocess the 5' RACE reads, holding one entry per CDR3 protein. The sample has fewer than 800,000 distinct CDR3 sequences; approximately 31% are singletons. Germline V lookup: CDR1 SGHVS, CDR2 FNYEAQ. This CDR3 spans 16 amino acids. V lost 5 bases and J lost 3; bases outside the gene matches: 12. This receptor was taken from a woman of 80 years or more in good health. Sequencing was performed on blood. The rearrangement links TRBV7-6 to TRBJ1-2, with 7 nucleotides matching TRBD1. As DNA, the CDR3 is TGTGCCAGCAGCCCCACCTTGAAGGGGGCCTACTATGGCTACACCTTC. This sequence encodes CASSPTLKGAYYGYTF.